This T cell receptor beta chain derives from a study of blood T cell repertoires in COVID-19 (dated by TCRdb to the early 2020s). A note on the overall study: The collaborator samples originated in the United States, Italy and Spain and spanned the acute and convalescent phases of COVID-19. Where available, HLA class I and class II types were taken from metadata supplied by the sample provider and were not determined by assay-based typing. Samples were obtained from the ongoing ImmuneRACE study (first 160 participants) and from over 1,000 subjects provided by 6 global collaborators. The repertoires were released in a freely available public database intended as a resource for research on the immune response to SARS-CoV-2. Sample metadata almost always included a de-identified subject ID, COVID-19 status, age in years and sex. Subjects who had been exposed to COVID-19, were actively infected with it, or had recovered from it provided the deeply sampled blood TCRbeta repertoires that made up the dataset. The prospective study material was composed of cDNA or gDNA derived from T cells, B-cell-depleted T cells, or PBMCs.

One collaborating source in Seattle enrolled patients during active infection and followed them longitudinally through the course of disease. Collaborating institutions collected whole blood in K2EDTA tubes following their own protocols. For TCRbeta analysis, collaborators shipped samples in one of three forms: frozen whole blood, isolated PBMCs, or DNA extracted from either of those sample types. As for this clone: Its specific antigen is unknown. Within one base of it there is no much larger clone, and no base qualities were kept.

Trimming accounts for 0 bases at V and 10 bases at J, while the number of junction bases matched to no gene is 5. CDR1 MGHRA and CDR2 YSYEKL were looked up in the germline V gene. The CDR3 numbers 14 residues from cysteine through phenylalanine. Just the 42-base CDR3 DNA is kept, in frame starting at base 1. The paper as a whole reports these results and caveats: How much clinical and demographic metadata was included differed by source and by participant, and the metadata was provided uncurated.

TCRbeta CDR3 regions were amplified from genomic DNA using the immunoSEQ Assay, a bias-controlled multiplex PCR. In the original analysis: Nucleated cell counts per sample were estimated from amplification of reference gene primers within the assay. To quantify the absolute abundance of each unique TCRbeta CDR3 rearrangement, sequence reads were collapsed and filtered. For each sample, productive Simpson clonality was calculated by taking the square root of Simpson's diversity index across productive rearrangements. TCRdb carries this immuneACCESS record with in-frame sequences only. Its versions omit some clonotypes, under half of them owing to an unresolved V gene in the studies checked, with the rest unexplained. The V and J calls and clone size come from that table; D and trimming were worked out from the DNA. This sample has roughly 240,000 clones in its table, and 75% to 85% of those were observed once. The leading ten clones occupy about 5.1% of the sample.

The rearrangement joined TRBV4-1 to TRBJ2-1, and 8 bases in between align with TRBD2. The source material was peripheral blood. This clonotype was obtained from a man aged 50 or older with COVID-19, enrolled during active disease. The CDR3 region reads CASSQDPGLAEQFF. Read as DNA, the sequence is TGCGCCAGCAGCCAAGATCCCGGACTAGCAGAGCAGTTCTTC.